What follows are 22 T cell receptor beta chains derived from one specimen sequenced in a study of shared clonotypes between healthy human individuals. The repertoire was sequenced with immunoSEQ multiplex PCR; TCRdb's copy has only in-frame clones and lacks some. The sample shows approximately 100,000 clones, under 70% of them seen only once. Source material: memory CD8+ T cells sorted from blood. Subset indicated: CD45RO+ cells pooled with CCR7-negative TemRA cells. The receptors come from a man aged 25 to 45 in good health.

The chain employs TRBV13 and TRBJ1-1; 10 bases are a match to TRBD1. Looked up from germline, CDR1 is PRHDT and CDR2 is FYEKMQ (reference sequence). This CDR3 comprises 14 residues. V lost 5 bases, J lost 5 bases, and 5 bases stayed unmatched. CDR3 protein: CASSLGQGITEAFF. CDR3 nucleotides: TGTGCCAGCAGCCTGGGACAGGGGATTACTGAAGCTTTCTTT.

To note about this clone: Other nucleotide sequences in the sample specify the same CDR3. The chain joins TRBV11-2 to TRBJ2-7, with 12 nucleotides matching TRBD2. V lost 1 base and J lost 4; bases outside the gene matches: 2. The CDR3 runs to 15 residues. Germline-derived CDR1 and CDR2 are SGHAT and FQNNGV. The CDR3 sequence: CASSLGLAGVYEQYF. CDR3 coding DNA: TGTGCCAGCAGCTTAGGACTAGCGGGAGTTTACGAGCAGTACTTC.

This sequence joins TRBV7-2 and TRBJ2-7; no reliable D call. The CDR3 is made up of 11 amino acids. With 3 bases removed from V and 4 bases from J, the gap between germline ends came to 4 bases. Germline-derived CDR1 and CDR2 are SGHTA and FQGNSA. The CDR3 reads CASSLIYEQYF. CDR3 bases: TGTGCCAGCAGCTTGATATACGAGCAGTACTTC. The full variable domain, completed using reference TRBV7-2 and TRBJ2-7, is GAGVSQSPSNKVTEKGKDVELRCDPISGHTALYWYRQSLGQGLEFLIYFQGNSAPDKSGLPSDRFSAERTGGSVSTLTIQRTQQEDSAVYLCASSLIYEQYFGPGTRLTVT.

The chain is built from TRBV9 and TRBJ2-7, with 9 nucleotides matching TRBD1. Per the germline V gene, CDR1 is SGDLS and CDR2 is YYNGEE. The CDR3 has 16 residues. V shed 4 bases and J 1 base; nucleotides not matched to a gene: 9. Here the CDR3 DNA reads TGTGCCAGCAGCCCACAACCAGACAGGGGGTCCTACGAGCAGTACTTC. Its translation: CASSPQPDRGSYEQYF. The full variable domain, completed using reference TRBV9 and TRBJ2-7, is DSGVTQTPKHLITATGQRVTLRCSPRSGDLSVYWYQQSLDQGLQFLIQYYNGEERAKGNILERFSAQQFPDLHSELNLSSLELGDSALYFCASSPQPDRGSYEQYFGPGTRLTVT.

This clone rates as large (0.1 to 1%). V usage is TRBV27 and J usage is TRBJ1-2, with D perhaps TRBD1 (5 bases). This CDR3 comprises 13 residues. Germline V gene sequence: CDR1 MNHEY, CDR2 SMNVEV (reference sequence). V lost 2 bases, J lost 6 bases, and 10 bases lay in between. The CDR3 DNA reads TGTGCCAGCAGTTTAGACAGCTTTCATGGCTACACCTTC. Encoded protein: CASSLDSFHGYTF.

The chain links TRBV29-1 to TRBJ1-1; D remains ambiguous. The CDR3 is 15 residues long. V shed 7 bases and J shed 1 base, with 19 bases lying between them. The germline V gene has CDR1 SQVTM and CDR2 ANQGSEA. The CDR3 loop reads CSGITSLTPNTEAFF. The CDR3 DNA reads TGCAGCGGAATAACATCGTTAACCCCGAACACTGAAGCTTTCTTT.

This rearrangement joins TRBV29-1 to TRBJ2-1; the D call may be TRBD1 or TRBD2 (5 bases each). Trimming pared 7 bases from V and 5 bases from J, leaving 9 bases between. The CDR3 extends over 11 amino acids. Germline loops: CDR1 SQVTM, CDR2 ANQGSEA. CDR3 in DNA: TGCAGCGCAAGGGGACACAATGAGCAGTTCTTC. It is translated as CSARGHNEQFF.

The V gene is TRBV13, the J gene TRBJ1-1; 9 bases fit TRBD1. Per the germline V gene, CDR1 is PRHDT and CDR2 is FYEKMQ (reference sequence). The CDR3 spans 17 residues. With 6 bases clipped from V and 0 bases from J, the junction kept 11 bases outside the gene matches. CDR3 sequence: CASRHTGGEDMNTEAFF. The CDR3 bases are TGTGCCAGCAGACATACAGGGGGCGAGGATATGAACACTGAAGCTTTCTTT.

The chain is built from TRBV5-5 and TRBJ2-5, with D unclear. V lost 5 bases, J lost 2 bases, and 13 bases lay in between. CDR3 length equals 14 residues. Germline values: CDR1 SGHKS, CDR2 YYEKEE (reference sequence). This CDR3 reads CASSPAETQETQYF. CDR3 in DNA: TGTGCCAGCAGTCCGGCGGAAACACAAGAGACCCAGTACTTC. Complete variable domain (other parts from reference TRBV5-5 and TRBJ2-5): DAGVTQSPTHLIKTRGQQVTLRCSPISGHKSVSWYQQVLGQGPQFIFQYYEKEERGRGNFPDRFSARQFPNYSSELNVNALLLGDSALYLCASSPAETQETQYFGPGTRLLVL.

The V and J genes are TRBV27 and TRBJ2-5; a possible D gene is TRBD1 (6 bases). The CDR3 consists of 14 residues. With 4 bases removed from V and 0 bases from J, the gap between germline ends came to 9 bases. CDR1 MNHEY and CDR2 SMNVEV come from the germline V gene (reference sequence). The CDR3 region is CASSSTGYQETQYF. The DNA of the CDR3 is TGTGCCAGCAGTTCTACAGGGTACCAAGAGACCCAGTACTTC.

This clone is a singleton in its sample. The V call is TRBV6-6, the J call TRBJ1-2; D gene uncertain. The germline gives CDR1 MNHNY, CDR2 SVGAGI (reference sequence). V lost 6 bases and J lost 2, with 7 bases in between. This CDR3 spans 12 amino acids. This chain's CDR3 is CASRATNYGYTF. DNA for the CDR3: TGTGCCAGCAGGGCCACAAACTATGGCTACACCTTC.

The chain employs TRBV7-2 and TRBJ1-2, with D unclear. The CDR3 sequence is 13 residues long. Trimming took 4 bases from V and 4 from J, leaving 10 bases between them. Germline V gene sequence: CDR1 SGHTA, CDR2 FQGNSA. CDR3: CASSSRAFYGYTF. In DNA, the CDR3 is TGTGCCAGCAGCTCCCGGGCCTTCTATGGCTACACCTTC.

The CDR3 region is CASSLTGNNEQFF. CDR3 nucleotide sequence: TGTGCCAGCAGCTTAACAGGCAACAATGAGCAGTTCTTC. The rearrangement uses TRBV7-9 and TRBJ2-1; tentatively, D is TRBD1 (5 bases). Trimming shortened V by 2 bases and J by 5 bases, and 7 bases separated the two germline ends. This CDR3 is built from 13 residues. CDR1 is SEHNR, CDR2 FQNEAQ, per germline (reference sequence).

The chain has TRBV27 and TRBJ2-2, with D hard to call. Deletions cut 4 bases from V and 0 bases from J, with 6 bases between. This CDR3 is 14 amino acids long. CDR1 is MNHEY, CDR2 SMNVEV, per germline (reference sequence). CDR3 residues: CASSYLTNTGELFF. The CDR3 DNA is TGTGCCAGCAGTTACCTGACGAACACCGGGGAGCTGTTTTTT.

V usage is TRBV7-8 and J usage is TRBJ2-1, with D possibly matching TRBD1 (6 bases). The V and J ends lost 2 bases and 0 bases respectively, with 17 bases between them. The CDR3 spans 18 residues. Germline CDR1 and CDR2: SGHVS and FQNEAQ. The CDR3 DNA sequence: TGTGCCAGCAGCTTACGCCGGGACACTGAGAGCTCCTACAATGAGCAGTTCTTC. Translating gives CASSLRRDTESSYNEQFF.

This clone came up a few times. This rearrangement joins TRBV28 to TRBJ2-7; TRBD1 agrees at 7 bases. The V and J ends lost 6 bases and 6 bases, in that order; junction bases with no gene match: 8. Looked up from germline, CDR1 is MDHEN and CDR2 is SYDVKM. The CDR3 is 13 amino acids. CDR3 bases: TGTGCCAGCAGCGAAAGGGGGCTTATCGAGCAGTACTTC. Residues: CASSERGLIEQYF.

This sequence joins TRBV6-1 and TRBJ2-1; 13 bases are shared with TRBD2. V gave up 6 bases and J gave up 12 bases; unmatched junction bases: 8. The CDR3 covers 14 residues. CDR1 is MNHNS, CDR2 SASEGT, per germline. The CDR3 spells CASRRTSGSGGQFF. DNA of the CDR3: TGTGCCAGCAGGCGGACTAGCGGGAGTGGAGGGCAGTTCTTC.

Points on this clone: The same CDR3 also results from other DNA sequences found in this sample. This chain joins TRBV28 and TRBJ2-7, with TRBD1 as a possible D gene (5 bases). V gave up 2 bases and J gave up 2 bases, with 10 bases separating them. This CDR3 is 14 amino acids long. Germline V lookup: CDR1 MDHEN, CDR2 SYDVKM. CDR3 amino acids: CASSLGADPYEQYF. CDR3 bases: TGTGCCAGCAGTTTAGGGGCAGATCCCTACGAGCAGTACTTC.

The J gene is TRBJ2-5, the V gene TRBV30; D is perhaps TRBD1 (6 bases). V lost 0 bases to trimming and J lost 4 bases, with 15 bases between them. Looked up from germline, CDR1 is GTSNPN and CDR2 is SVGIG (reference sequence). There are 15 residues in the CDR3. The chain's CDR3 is CAWSVPRQARETQYF. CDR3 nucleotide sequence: TGTGCCTGGAGTGTACCTCGACAGGCCCGAGAGACCCAGTACTTC.

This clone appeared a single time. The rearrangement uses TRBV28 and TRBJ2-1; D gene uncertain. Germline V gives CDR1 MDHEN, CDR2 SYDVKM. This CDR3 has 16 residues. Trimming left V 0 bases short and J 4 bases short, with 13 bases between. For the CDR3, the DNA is TGTGCCAGCAGTTTATGGCGAGCGTCGGGTTACAATGAGCAGTTCTTC. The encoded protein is CASSLWRASGYNEQFF.

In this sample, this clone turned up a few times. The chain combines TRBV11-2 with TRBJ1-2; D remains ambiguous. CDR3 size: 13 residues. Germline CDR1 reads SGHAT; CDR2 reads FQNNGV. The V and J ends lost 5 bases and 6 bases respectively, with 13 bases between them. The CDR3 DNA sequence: TGTGCCAGCAGCCCGAGGTGGGTGAATGGCTACACCTTC. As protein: CASSPRWVNGYTF.

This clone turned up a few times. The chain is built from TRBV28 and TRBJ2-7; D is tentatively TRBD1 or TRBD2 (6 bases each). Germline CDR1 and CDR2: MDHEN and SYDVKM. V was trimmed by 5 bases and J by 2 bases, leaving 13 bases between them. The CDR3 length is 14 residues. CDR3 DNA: TGTGCCAGCAGTGAGACAGGCGGGACCTACGAGCAGTACTTC. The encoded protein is CASSETGGTYEQYF.